The T cell receptor beta chain described here comes from a study of prognosis after radiotherapy for stage I lung cancer. The study's findings and limits: Counts of unique TCR clones fell following stereotactic body radiation therapy, median around 9,500 versus 6,500.

About this clonotype itself: What it binds is unknown.

The authors amplified TCR beta CDR3 from genomic DNA using two-round multiplex PCR. Used in first-round PCR were primers specific to each TRBV and TRBJ gene. Second-round PCR relied on universal primers. TCRdb reprocessed the multiplex PCR reads via MiXCR and lists one record per CDR3 protein. The sample consists of roughly 30,000 distinct CDR3 sequences, about 40% of them appearing once. CDR1 is MNHEY, CDR2 SVGAGI, per germline. CDR3 length: 17 amino acids. Germline trimming cut 4 bases from V and 3 bases from J; bases unmatched to any gene: 10. The receptor was derived from a donor at least 50 years old with non-small cell lung cancer. The chain recombines TRBV6-5 with TRBJ2-5; the match to TRBD1 covers 11 bases. The starting material was PBMCs, obtained before or after stereotactic body radiation therapy (not recorded which). Here the CDR3 DNA reads TGTGCCAGCAGTTCTGGACGGGACAGGGGGAGAGAAGAGACCCAGTACTTC. It encodes CASSSGRDRGREETQYF.